What follows is one T cell receptor (beta chain) and its context. These data originate in a study of CD8 T cells in Susac syndrome. From blood CD8+ and CD4+ T cells, the TCR beta chain was sequenced. Both CD4+ and CD8+ T cells were negatively isolated, and TEMRA cells underwent FACS enrichment. Random hexamers served to reverse transcribe about 0.5 to 1 ug RNA. It was immunoSEQ multiplex PCR that amplified TCR beta CDR3 across 54 Vbeta and 13 Jbeta. MiXCR was run by TCRdb on the immunoSEQ multiplex PCR reads, yielding one entry per CDR3 protein. The sample holds 73,000 or so distinct CDR3 sequences, about 95% seen once. The TCR was taken from a human donor with multiple sclerosis. The sequenced sample consisted of CD8+ T cells from PBMCs.

CDR3: CASSSPGQLRVYTF. Here the CDR3 DNA reads TGTGCCAGCAGCTCTCCGGGACAGCTACGAGTCTACACCTTC. The V and J genes are TRBV9 and TRBJ1-2; 7 bases are a match to TRBD1. The CDR3 runs 14 residues. Germline trimming cut 4 bases from V and 10 bases from J; bases unmatched to any gene: 13. Per germline, CDR1 SGDLS and CDR2 YYNGEE.